This TCR beta chain comes out of a study of blood T cell repertoires in COVID-19. The wider study: Samples came from the United States, Italy and Spain, spanning acute and convalescent COVID-19. The cDNA or gDNA used as material had been derived from T cells, B-cell-depleted T cells, or PBMCs.

Sequenced by immunoSEQ multiplex PCR; TCRdb stores in-frame clones only, minus some. The top ten hold around 3.3% of the sample, which has about 250,000 clones, roughly 85% seen once. V gave up 1 base and J gave up 4 bases; unmatched junction bases: 7. The germline V gene encodes CDR1 SGHVS and CDR2 FQNEAQ. The CDR3 has 18 amino acids. The source of this sequence is a man between 18 and 29 years old with active or convalescent COVID-19. The gene calls are TRBV7-8 and TRBJ2-5, with 15 bases identical to TRBD2. The specimen sequenced was peripheral blood. In nucleotides, the CDR3 is TGTGCCAGCAGCTTAGAAAAAGAGGGACTAGCGGGAGGAGAGACCCAGTACTTC. Its translation: CASSLEKEGLAGGETQYF.